The clone carrying this T cell receptor (beta chain) was seen a few times. Its antigen is undetermined. This specimen comes from a study of T-cell reconstitution after alpha-beta-depleted transplantation in children. Study conclusions and caveats: At one year after transplant, newly produced T cells mostly accounted for T-cell counts and diversity. The origin of alpha-beta T cells about two months after transplant was reportedly several hundred expanded graft clones. Diversity of TCRbeta at day 60 was high in some patients, arising from surviving recipient T cells and thymic progenitors.

With V trimmed by 3 bases and J by 3 bases, 4 bases remained unmatched. CDR3 length: 15 amino acids. The germline CDR1 and CDR2 sequences are SNHLY and FYNNEI. The authors prepared the TCRbeta library with unique molecular identifiers. TCRdb reprocessed the PCR reads with MiXCR, giving one entry per CDR3 protein. The sample carries a few hundred thousand distinct CDR3 sequences, more than 20% recorded once. The chain joins TRBV2 to TRBJ2-1; TRBD2 agrees at 8 bases. The receptor comes from a boy under three years old with Wiskott-Aldrich syndrome, due to receive a stem cell transplant. This specimen consisted of PBMCs, obtained before TCRalphabeta/CD19-depleted stem cell transplant. The CDR3, as DNA: TGTGCCAGCAGTGAGACCAGCGGGGGCTACAATGAGCAGTTCTTC. This translates into CASSETSGGYNEQFF.